This T cell receptor (beta chain) was retrieved from a study of blood T cell repertoires in COVID-19. Study at large: PBMCs, B-cell-depleted T cells, or T cells were the source of the cDNA or gDNA that made up the material.

This CDR3 is built from 14 residues. The V and J ends lost 4 bases and 5 bases respectively, with 14 bases between them. CDR1 SGHRS and CDR2 YFSETQ come from the germline V gene. Original data processing: The assay estimated nucleated cells by amplifying reference gene primers. Profiling relied on immunoSEQ multiplex PCR, and the TCRdb table lists in-frame clones only, not all of them. V and J calls and clone size are given by that table; D and trimming were obtained from the DNA. The sample has 290,000 or so clones, approximately 91% seen once. Sequenced input: peripheral blood. The chain is built from TRBV5-1 and TRBJ2-3; D unclear. This clonotype was obtained from a woman in her 30s with COVID-19, enrolled during active disease. As DNA, the CDR3 is TGCGCCAGCAGCCTCAGACATGAAGGAGATACGCAGTATTTT. Its protein is CASSLRHEGDTQYF.